This T cell receptor (beta chain) was retrieved from a study of T cell clones after liver transplantation. Study details: A pre-transplant mixed lymphocyte reaction with TCRbeta sequencing defined graft-donor-reactive clones followed in post-transplant blood.

The protocol was immunoSEQ multiplex PCR, while the TCRdb copy is restricted to in-frame clones and leaves out a portion. The table lists about 70,000 clones, about four fifths of them singletons, with 0.79% in the top ten. Study-wide findings and caveats: Conclusions were preliminary, with small, heterogeneous patient groups.

A word on this clone: Antigen: not known.

This CDR3 has 15 amino acids. From germline, CDR1 is SGHRS and CDR2 YFSETQ. V was shortened by 4 bases and J by 5 bases, with 18 bases between the two germline ends. Unstimulated PBMCs were sorted into CD3+CD4+ and CD3+CD8+ populations. The V gene is TRBV5-1, the J gene TRBJ2-5; possibly TRBD2 for D (6 bases). This clonotype was sampled from a human patient who received a liver transplant. Some T cells may trace back to the graft donor. Sequencing was performed on CD4+ T cells from blood, taken 12 months after liver transplant. The CDR3 protein is CASSPIGGLKETQYF. The CDR3 coding sequence is TGCGCCAGCAGCCCTATCGGGGGTCTCAAGGAGACCCAGTACTTC.